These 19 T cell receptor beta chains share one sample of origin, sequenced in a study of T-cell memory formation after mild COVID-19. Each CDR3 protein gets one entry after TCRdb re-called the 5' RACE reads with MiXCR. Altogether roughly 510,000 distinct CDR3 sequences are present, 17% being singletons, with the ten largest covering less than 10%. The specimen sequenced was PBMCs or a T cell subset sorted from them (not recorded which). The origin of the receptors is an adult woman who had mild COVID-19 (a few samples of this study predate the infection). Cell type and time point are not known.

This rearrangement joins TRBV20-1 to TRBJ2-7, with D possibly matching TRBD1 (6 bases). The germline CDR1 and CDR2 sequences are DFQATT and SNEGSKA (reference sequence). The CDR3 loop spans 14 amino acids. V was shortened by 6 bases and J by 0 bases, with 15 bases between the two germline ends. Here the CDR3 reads CSARQDPNSYEQYF. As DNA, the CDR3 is TGCAGTGCCAGACAGGACCCGAACTCCTACGAGCAGTACTTC.

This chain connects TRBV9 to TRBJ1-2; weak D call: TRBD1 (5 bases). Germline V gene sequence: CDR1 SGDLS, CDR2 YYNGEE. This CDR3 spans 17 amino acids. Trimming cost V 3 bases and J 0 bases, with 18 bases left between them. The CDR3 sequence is CASSAGGARQANYGYTF. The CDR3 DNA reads TGTGCCAGCAGCGCCGGTGGGGCACGTCAAGCTAACTATGGCTACACCTTC.

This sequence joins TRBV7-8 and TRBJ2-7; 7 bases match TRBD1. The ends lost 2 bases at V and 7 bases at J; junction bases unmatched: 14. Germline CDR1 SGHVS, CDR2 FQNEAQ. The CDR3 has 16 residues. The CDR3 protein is CASSLSLGNRGGEQYF. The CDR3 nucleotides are TGTGCCAGCAGCTTATCGTTGGGGAACAGGGGTGGTGAGCAGTACTTC.

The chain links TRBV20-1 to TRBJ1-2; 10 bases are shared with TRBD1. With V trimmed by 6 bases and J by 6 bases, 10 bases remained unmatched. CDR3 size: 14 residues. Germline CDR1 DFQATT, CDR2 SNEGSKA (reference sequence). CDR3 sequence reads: CSATRLGTGDGYTF. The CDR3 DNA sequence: TGCAGTGCCACACGCCTCGGGACAGGGGATGGCTACACCTTC.

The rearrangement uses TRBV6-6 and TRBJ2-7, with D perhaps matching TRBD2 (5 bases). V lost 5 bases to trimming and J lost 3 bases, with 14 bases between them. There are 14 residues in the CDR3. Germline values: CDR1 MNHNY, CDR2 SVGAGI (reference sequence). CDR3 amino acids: CASSEMGEIYEQYF. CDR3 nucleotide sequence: TGTGCCAGCAGTGAAATGGGAGAAATCTACGAGCAGTACTTC.

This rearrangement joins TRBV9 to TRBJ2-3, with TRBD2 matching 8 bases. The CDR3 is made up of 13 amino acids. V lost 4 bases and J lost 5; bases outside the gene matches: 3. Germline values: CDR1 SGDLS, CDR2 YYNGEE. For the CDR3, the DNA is TGTGCCAGCAGCCGGGGGGGCCAAGATACGCAGTATTTT. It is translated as CASSRGGQDTQYF.

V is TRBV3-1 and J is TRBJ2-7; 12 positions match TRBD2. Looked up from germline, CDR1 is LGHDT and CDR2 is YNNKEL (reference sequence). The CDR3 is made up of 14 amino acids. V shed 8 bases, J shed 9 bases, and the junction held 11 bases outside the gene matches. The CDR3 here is CASLAGGPGGVQYF. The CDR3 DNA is TGTGCCAGCCTAGCGGGAGGGCCGGGAGGAGTGCAGTACTTC.

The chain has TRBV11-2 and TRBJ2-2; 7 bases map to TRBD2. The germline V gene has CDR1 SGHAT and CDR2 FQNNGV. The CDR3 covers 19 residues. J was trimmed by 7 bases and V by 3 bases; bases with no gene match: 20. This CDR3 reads CASSFLIRSASGRNGELFF. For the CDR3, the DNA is TGTGCCAGCAGCTTTCTAATCCGGTCGGCTAGCGGTAGGAACGGGGAGCTGTTTTTT.

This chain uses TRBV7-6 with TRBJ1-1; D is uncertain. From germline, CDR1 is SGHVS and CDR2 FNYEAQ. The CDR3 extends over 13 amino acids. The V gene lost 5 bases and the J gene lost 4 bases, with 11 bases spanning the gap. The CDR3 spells CASSAAGSTEAFF. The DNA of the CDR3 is TGTGCCAGCAGCGCCGCCGGGTCCACTGAAGCTTTCTTT.

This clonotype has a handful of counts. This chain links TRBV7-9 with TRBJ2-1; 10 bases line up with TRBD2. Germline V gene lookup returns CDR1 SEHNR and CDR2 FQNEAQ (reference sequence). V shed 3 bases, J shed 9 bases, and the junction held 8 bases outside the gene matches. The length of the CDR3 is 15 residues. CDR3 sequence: CASSFPLAGVTEQFF. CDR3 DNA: TGTGCCAGCAGCTTTCCGCTAGCGGGAGTAACTGAGCAGTTCTTC.

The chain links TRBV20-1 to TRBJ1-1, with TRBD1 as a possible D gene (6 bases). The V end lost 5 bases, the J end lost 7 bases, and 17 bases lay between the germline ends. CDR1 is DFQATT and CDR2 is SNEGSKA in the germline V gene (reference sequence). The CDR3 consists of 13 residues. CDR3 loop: CSAPGQLGGEAFF. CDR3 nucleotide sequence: TGCAGTGCTCCCGGACAGCTGGGGGGTGAAGCTTTCTTT.

CDR3 loop: CASTRWAGQSYNEQFF. CDR3 DNA: TGTGCCAGCACTCGATGGGCAGGACAGTCCTACAATGAGCAGTTCTTC. The chain combines TRBV7-8 with TRBJ2-1; TRBD1 might be the D (6 bases). V was clipped by 7 bases and J by 1 base, with 17 bases between them. Germline V gene sequence: CDR1 SGHVS, CDR2 FQNEAQ. The CDR3 contains 16 residues. Full variable domain (outside the CDR3, taken from reference TRBV7-8 and TRBJ2-1): GAGVSQSPRYKVAKRGQDVALRCDPISGHVSLFWYQQALGQGPEFLTYFQNEAQLDKSGLPSDRFFAERPEGSVSTLKIQRTQQEDSAVYLCASTRWAGQSYNEQFFGPGTRLTVL.

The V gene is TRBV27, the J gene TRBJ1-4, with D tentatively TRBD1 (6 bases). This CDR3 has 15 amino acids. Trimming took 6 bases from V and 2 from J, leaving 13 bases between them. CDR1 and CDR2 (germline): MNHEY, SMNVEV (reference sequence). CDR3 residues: CASRRRQATNEKLFF. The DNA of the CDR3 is TGTGCCAGCAGGCGACGACAGGCGACTAATGAAAAACTGTTTTTT.

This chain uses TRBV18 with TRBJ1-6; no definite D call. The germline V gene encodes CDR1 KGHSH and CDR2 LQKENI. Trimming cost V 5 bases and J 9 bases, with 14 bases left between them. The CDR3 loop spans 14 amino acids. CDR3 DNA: TGTGCCAGCTCATCGACTCCGGACGGTTCACCCCTCCACTTT. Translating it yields CASSSTPDGSPLHF.

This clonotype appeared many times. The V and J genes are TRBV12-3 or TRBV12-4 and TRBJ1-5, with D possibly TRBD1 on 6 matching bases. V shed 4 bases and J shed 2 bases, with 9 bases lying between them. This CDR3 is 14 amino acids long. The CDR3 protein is CASSWAGGNQPQHF. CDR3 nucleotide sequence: TGTGCCAGCAGTTGGGCAGGGGGCAATCAGCCCCAGCATTTT.

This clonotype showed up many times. CDR3 residues: CSARAGTGGRFSYEQYF. The CDR3 DNA reads TGCAGTGCTAGGGCCGGGACAGGGGGACGATTCTCCTACGAGCAGTACTTC. The rearrangement uses TRBV20-1 and TRBJ2-7; TRBD1 aligns across 11 bases. J lost 0 bases, V lost 3 bases, and 10 bases had no gene match. This CDR3 is built from 17 residues. Germline lookup yields CDR1 DFQATT and CDR2 SNEGSKA (reference sequence).

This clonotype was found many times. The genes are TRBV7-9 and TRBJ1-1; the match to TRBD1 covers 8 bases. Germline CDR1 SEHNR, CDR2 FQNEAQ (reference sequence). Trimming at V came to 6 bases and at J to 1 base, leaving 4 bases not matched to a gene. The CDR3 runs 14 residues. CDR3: CASSHGQGNTEAFF. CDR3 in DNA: TGTGCCAGCAGTCACGGACAGGGGAACACTGAAGCTTTCTTT.

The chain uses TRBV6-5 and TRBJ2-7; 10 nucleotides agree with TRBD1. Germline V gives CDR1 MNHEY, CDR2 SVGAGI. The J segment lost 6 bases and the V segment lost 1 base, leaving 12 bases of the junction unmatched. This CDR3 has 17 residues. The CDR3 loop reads CASSYWPPGTGDLEQYF. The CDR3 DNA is TGTGCCAGCAGTTACTGGCCCCCCGGGACAGGGGATCTCGAGCAGTACTTC.

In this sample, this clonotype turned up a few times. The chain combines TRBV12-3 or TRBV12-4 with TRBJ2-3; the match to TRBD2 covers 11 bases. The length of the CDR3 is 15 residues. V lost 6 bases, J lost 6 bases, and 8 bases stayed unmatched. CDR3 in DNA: TGTGCCAGCAGCCTAGCGGGGGGACGTTGGGATACGCAGTATTTT. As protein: CASSLAGGRWDTQYF.